These 10 T cell receptor beta chains originate from one sample sequenced in a study of T-cell reconstitution after alpha-beta-depleted transplantation in children. Study results and limitations: One year post-transplant, T-cell counts and diversity were largely derived from T cells produced anew.

The authors prepared the TCRbeta library with unique molecular identifiers. One entry per CDR3 protein, called by TCRdb with MiXCR from the PCR reads. The data show about 300,000 distinct CDR3 sequences, less than 9.5% seen once. Their cognate antigens are unknown. This sample comprised peripheral blood, obtained 360 days after TCRalphabeta/CD19-depleted stem cell transplant. Receptor source: a female patient between 2 and 15 years old who had a stem cell transplant for Fanconi anemia, so the T cells may come from the graft donor.

The sample holds a few counts of this clonotype. The chain couples TRBV4-1 to TRBJ2-3; unclear D gene. V shed 2 bases and J shed 3 bases, with 6 bases lying between them. Germline V gene lookup returns CDR1 MGHRA and CDR2 YSYEKL. This CDR3 contains 13 residues. For the CDR3, the DNA is TGCGCCAGCAGCCAACCCGCGACAGATACGCAGTATTTT. Translating it yields CASSQPATDTQYF.

This clonotype appeared many times. The gene calls are TRBV29-1 and TRBJ2-1; D not certain. The V end was cut by 3 bases, the J end by 3 bases, with 12 bases between. The CDR3 has 14 amino acids. CDR1 and CDR2 (germline): SQVTM, ANQGSEA. In DNA, the CDR3 is TGCAGCGTTGAGAATCGCCACTACTACAATGAGCAGTTCTTC. Translated, it gives CSVENRHYYNEQFF.

This chain joins TRBV9 and TRBJ1-1, with D possibly TRBD1 on 5 matching bases. V was pared by 0 bases and J by 1 base, with 7 bases between. CDR1 is SGDLS, CDR2 YYNGEE, per germline. The CDR3 covers 14 residues. CDR3 protein: CASSVGGTNTEAFF. CDR3 in DNA: TGTGCCAGCAGCGTAGGGGGGACGAACACTGAAGCTTTCTTT.

This clonotype has a handful of counts. The gene calls are TRBV28 and TRBJ1-5; D uncertain. CDR3 length equals 16 residues. V lost 5 bases to trimming and J lost 1 base, with 15 bases between them. Germline CDR1 and CDR2: MDHEN and SYDVKM. CDR3 nucleotide sequence: TGTGCCAGCAGTCCAAGGTTGACAACCAGCAATCAGCCCCAGCATTTT. Amino acid sequence: CASSPRLTTSNQPQHF.

On this clonotype: In this CDR3 the conserved last residue, phenylalanine or tryptophan, is missing, so a read error is likely. The chain employs TRBV19 and TRBJ2-1, with D uncertain. V was shortened by 3 bases and J by 5 bases, with 14 bases between the two germline ends. CDR3 length: 15 residues. Germline V gene lookup returns CDR1 LNHDA and CDR2 SQIVND (reference sequence). DNA of the CDR3: TGTGCCAGTAGTATCGCTCCTAGTATGGACAATGAGCAGTTCTGC. This codes for CASSIAPSMDNEQFC.

The chain recombines TRBV6-2 or TRBV6-3 with TRBJ2-3; weak D call: TRBD2 (6 bases). V was clipped by 6 bases and J by 4 bases, with 20 bases between them. Germline CDR1 reads MNHEY; CDR2 reads SVGEGT. CDR3 length: 16 amino acids. CDR3 sequence: CASSRLGRGPPDTQYF. The CDR3 DNA is TGTGCCAGCAGCCGACTAGGGCGGGGTCCTCCAGATACGCAGTATTTT.

This chain joins TRBV25-1 and TRBJ2-1, with 8 nucleotides matching TRBD1. The V gene end was trimmed by 3 bases and the J gene end by 7 bases; junction bases not matched to a gene: 8. The CDR3 spans 15 residues. The V gene's germline CDR1 is MGHDK and CDR2 SYGVNS. CDR3 nucleotide sequence: TGTGCCAGCAGTGATCCTTGGACAGGGAAGAATGAGCAGTTCTTC. Protein product: CASSDPWTGKNEQFF. Full variable domain (outside the CDR3, taken from reference TRBV25-1 and TRBJ2-1): EADIYQTPRYLVIGTGKKITLECSQTMGHDKMYWYQQDPGMELHLIHYSYGVNSTEKGDLSSESTVSRIRTEHFPLTLESARPSHTSQYLCASSDPWTGKNEQFFGPGTRLTVL.

This chain connects TRBV14 to TRBJ2-3; weak D call: TRBD2 (5 bases). Germline CDR1 reads SGHDN; CDR2 reads FVKESK. V lost 0 bases and J 4 bases, leaving 5 bases between the germline ends. CDR3 length: 13 amino acids. CDR3 in amino acids: CASSQELADTQYF. CDR3 in DNA: TGTGCCAGCAGCCAAGAACTAGCAGATACGCAGTATTTT.

The gene calls are TRBV6-5 and TRBJ2-5, with 7 bases that match TRBD2. The trim removed 3 bases at V and 1 base at J, leaving 5 bases unmatched. Germline-derived CDR1 and CDR2 are MNHEY and SVGAGI. The CDR3 is 15 amino acids. The CDR3 nucleotides read TGTGCCAGCAGTTATGTAGGGAGGGCCCAAGAGACCCAGTACTTC. This sequence encodes CASSYVGRAQETQYF.

The sample holds many counts of this clonotype. The chain carries TRBV6-2 or TRBV6-3 and TRBJ2-7; D possibly uses TRBD1 or TRBD2 (5 bases each). This CDR3 has 15 residues. CDR1 MNHEY and CDR2 SVGEGT come from the germline V gene. Trimming stripped 3 bases from V and 3 bases from J, with 15 bases between. The CDR3: CASSYRGVIHYEQYF. The CDR3 DNA reads TGTGCCAGCAGTTATAGAGGGGTGATTCACTACGAGCAGTACTTC.